The rows below give T cell receptor beta chains drawn from one sample of a study of blood T cells in healthy people across ages. TCRdb used MiXCR to reprocess the 5' RACE reads, holding one entry per CDR3 protein. The repertoire consists of 550,000 to 750,000 distinct CDR3 sequences, with around a fifth occurring once and the leading ten covering about 3.6%. The sequenced sample was blood. The receptor set was obtained from a man between 65 and 85 years old in good health. Both conserved end residues are trimmed from each CDR3. The order of the fields is CDR3 protein, V gene, J gene.

ARSPIAGVGTDTQY,TRBV7-3,TRBJ2-3
SARDRGPETQY,TRBV20-1,TRBJ2-5
ASTLDPGQNTGELF,TRBV10-2,TRBJ2-2
ASSLAKGVQSSSYNEQF,TRBV5-1,TRBJ2-1
ASRRRQDRQPQH,TRBV28,TRBJ1-5
ASSLSRGEEQF,TRBV27,TRBJ2-1
ASRGGNSNTGELF,TRBV6-2/TRBV6-3,TRBJ2-2
ASSQVGGAQY,TRBV14,TRBJ2-5
ASSWLGVYGYT,TRBV12-3/TRBV12-4,TRBJ1-2
ASSQVWDSRNTEAF,TRBV3-1,TRBJ1-1
ASSYSASRVEAF,TRBV6-2/TRBV6-3,TRBJ1-1
ASSITAGETYSNQPQH,TRBV10-1,TRBJ1-5
ASSYPPGQGSGY,TRBV6-2/TRBV6-3,TRBJ2-5
SASPTGAKEQY,TRBV20-1,TRBJ2-7
SVELGRVGEQF,TRBV29-1,-
SARDTPSGSLSYEQY,TRBV20-1,-
ASSLDRDTHIQY,TRBV27,TRBJ2-4
ASSLIPGQGASEAF,TRBV5-6,TRBJ1-1
ASSDGTGTGELF,TRBV12-3/TRBV12-4,TRBJ2-2
ATAPGQGVFGAF,TRBV27,TRBJ1-1
ASSLRTTNEKLF,TRBV3-1,TRBJ1-4
ASSLEARAQPQH,TRBV7-2,TRBJ1-5
SAREEGAGREQY,TRBV20-1,TRBJ2-7
ASSAEWDRVGEEKLF,TRBV9,TRBJ1-4